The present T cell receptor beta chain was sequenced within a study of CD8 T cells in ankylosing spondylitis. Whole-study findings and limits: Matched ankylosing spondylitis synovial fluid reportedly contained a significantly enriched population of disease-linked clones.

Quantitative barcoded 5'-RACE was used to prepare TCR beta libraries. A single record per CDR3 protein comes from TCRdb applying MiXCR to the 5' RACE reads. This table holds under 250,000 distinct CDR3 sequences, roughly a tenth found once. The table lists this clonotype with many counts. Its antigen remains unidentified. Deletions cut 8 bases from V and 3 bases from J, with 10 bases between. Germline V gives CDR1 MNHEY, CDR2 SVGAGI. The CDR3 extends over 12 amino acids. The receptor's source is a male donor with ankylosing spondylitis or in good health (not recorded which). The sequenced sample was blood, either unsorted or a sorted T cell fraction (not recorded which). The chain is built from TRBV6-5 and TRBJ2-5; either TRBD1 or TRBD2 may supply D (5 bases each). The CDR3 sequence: CASGTEEETQYF. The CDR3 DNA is TGTGCCAGCGGGACCGAAGAAGAGACCCAGTACTTC.